The T cell receptor beta chain described here comes from a study of shared clonotypes between healthy human individuals. The protocol was immunoSEQ multiplex PCR, while the TCRdb copy is restricted to in-frame clones and leaves out a portion. The sample has about 1 million clones, around 74% seen once; the top ten hold roughly 1.4%. Caucasian adults living in Nashville, Tennessee, provided all samples. Worth noting for this clone: The target antigen is unknown.

Study-level findings and limits: Donor scarcity curtailed the genetic and exposure-history diversity represented herein. Generally, naive subsets (rather than memory subsets) showed larger estimated richness.

Sample: memory CD4+ T cells sorted from blood. Described subset: CD45RA-negative fraction. The sequence came from a man younger than 35 in good health.

The CDR3 nucleotides read TGTGCCTGGAGTGCTAATAGCGGGGGGAGGGAGACCCAGTACTTC. It yields the protein CAWSANSGGRETQYF. The rearrangement joins TRBV30 to TRBJ2-5; TRBD2 aligns across 10 bases. V lost 1 base, J lost 5 bases, and 7 bases stayed unmatched. Germline V gene lookup returns CDR1 GTSNPN and CDR2 SVGIG (reference sequence). This CDR3 contains 15 residues.